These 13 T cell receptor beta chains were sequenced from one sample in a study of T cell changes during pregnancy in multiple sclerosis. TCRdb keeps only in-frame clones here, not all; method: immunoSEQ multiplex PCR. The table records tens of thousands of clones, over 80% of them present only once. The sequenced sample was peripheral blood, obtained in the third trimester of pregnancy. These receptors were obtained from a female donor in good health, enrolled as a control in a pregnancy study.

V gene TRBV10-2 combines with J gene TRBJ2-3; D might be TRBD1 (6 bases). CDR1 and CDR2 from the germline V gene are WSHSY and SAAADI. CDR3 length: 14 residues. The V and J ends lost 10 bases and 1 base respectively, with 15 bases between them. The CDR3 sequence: CATGRDRRTDTQYF. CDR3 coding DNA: TGCGCCACCGGCAGAGACAGGCGCACAGATACGCAGTATTTT.

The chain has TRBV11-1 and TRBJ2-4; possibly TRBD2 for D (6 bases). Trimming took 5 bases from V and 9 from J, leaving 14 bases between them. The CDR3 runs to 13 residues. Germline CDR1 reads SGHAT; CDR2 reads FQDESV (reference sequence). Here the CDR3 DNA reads TGTGCCAGCAGCCCCCCGACTAGTGGCATTCAGTACTTC. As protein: CASSPPTSGIQYF.

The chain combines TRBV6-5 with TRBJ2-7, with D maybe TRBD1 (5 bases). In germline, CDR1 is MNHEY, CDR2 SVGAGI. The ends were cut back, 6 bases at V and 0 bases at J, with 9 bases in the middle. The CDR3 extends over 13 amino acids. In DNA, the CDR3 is TGTGCCAGCAGAATGGGGCTCTCCTACGAGCAGTACTTC. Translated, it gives CASRMGLSYEQYF.

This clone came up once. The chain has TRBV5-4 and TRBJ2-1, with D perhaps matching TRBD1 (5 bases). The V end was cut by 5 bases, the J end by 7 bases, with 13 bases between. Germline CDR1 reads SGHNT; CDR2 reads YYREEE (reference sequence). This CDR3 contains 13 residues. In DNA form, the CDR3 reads TGTGCCAGCAGTCTTTCTAGGGGAAATGAGCAGTTCTTC. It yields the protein CASSLSRGNEQFF.

CDR3 in amino acids: CASSSAGVNTEAFF. Here the CDR3 DNA reads TGTGCCAGCAGCTCAGCAGGGGTTAACACTGAAGCTTTCTTT. This chain uses TRBV7-9 with TRBJ1-1; TRBD1 is a possible D gene (6 bases). Germline CDR1 SEHNR, CDR2 FQNEAQ (reference sequence). V was shortened by 4 bases and J by 2 bases, with 11 bases between the two germline ends. The CDR3 is 14 amino acids.

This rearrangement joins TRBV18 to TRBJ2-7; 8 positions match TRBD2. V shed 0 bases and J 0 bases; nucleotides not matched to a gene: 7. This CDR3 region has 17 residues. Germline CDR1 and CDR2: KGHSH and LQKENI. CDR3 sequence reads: CASSPPDPRGGSYEQYF. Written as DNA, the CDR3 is TGTGCCAGCTCACCACCGGATCCCCGGGGGGGCTCCTACGAGCAGTACTTC.

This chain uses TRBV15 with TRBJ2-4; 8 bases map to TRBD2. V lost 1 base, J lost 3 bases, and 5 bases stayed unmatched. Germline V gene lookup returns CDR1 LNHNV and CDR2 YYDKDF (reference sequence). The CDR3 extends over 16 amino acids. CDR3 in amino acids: CATSRAGGGGKNIQYF. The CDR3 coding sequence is TGTGCCACCAGCAGAGCCGGGGGGGGAGGCAAAAACATTCAGTACTTC.

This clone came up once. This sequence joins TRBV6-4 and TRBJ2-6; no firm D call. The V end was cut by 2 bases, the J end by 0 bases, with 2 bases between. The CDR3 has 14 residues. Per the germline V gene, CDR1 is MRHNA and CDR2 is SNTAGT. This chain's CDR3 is CASSDRSGANVLTF. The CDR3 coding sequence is TGTGCCAGCAGTGACCGCTCTGGGGCCAACGTCCTGACTTTC.

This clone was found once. The CDR3 sequence is CASSFSSNQPQHF. CDR3 DNA: TGTGCCAGCAGTTTCAGTAGCAATCAGCCCCAGCATTTT. The V call is TRBV27, the J call TRBJ1-5; D gene ambiguous. The germline V and J ends were trimmed by 3 bases and 0 bases, with 3 bases remaining between them. CDR1 is MNHEY and CDR2 is SMNVEV in the germline V gene (reference sequence). This CDR3 contains 13 residues.

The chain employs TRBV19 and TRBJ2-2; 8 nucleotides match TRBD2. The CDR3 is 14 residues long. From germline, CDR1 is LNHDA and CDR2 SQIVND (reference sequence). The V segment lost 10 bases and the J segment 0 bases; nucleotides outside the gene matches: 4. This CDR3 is CATRGGPNTGELFF. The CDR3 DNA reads TGTGCCACTCGGGGGGGACCGAACACCGGGGAGCTGTTTTTT.

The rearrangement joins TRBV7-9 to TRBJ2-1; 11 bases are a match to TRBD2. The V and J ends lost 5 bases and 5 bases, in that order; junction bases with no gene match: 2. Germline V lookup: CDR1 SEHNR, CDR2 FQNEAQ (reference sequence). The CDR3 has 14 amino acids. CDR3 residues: CASSTSGSHNEQFF. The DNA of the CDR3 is TGTGCCAGCAGCACTAGCGGGAGCCACAATGAGCAGTTCTTC.

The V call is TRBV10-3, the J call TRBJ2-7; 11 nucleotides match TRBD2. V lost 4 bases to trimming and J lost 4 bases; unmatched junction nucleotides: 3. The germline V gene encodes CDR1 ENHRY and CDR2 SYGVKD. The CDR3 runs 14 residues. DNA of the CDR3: TGTGCCATCAGTGCAACTAGCGGGGGTTACGAGCAGTACTTC. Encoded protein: CAISATSGGYEQYF.

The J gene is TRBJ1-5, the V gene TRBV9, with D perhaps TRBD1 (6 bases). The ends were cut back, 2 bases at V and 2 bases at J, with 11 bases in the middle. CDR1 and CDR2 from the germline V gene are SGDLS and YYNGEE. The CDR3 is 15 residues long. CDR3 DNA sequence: TGTGCCAGCAGCGTTGGAGCAGGGGGCAATCAGCCCCAGCATTTT. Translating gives CASSVGAGGNQPQHF.